These 5 T cell receptor beta chains were all obtained from the same sample, sequenced in a study of blood T cell repertoires in COVID-19. Assay: immunoSEQ multiplex PCR; the TCRdb copy retains only in-frame clones and omits some. This sample carries approximately 260,000 clones, approximately 78% of them seen once, and the ten largest clones take under 15%. Sequenced: peripheral blood. The receptors stem from a woman aged 55-75 years with active or convalescent COVID-19.

J is TRBJ1-5 and V is TRBV18; 8 bases fit TRBD1. Germline values: CDR1 KGHSH, CDR2 LQKENI. The CDR3 length is 16 residues. V shed 2 bases, J shed 3 bases, and the junction held 6 bases outside the gene matches. CDR3 loop: CASSPGTGTNNQPQHF. CDR3 sequence (DNA): TGTGCCAGCTCACCAGGGACAGGCACTAACAATCAGCCCCAGCATTTT.

The V call is TRBV19, the J call TRBJ2-1; D is undetermined. Trimming stripped 5 bases from V and 2 bases from J, with 10 bases between. The V gene's germline CDR1 is LNHDA and CDR2 SQIVND (reference sequence). The CDR3 runs 14 residues. The CDR3 sequence is CASSHRGTYNEQFF. Here the CDR3 DNA reads TGTGCCAGTAGTCACCGCGGTACCTACAATGAGCAGTTCTTC.

This clone was recorded a few times. The V and J genes are TRBV2 and TRBJ2-1; possibly TRBD2 for D (6 bases). V shed 3 bases and J shed 9 bases, with 18 bases lying between them. The CDR3 consists of 15 residues. Germline V lookup: CDR1 SNHLY, CDR2 FYNNEI. This CDR3 is CASSDRRTTSGEQFF. The CDR3 DNA is TGTGCCAGCAGTGATCGACGGACTACCTCTGGTGAGCAGTTCTTC.

This clone was seen once. CDR3 in DNA: TGTGCCAGTACCTGGCTAGGGGGCGATCAGCCCCAGCATTTT. It is translated as CASTWLGGDQPQHF. V usage is TRBV19 and J usage is TRBJ1-5, with TRBD1 matching 7 bases. The CDR3 has 14 amino acids. The germline CDR1 and CDR2 sequences are LNHDA and SQIVND (reference sequence). V shed 7 bases, J shed 5 bases, and the junction held 8 bases outside the gene matches.

This chain connects TRBV9 to TRBJ1-3; 7 bases agree with TRBD1. Germline CDR1 reads SGDLS; CDR2 reads YYNGEE. The V segment lost 0 bases and the J segment 2 bases; nucleotides outside the gene matches: 8. CDR3 length: 17 residues. The CDR3 region has the DNA TGTGCCAGCAGCGTAGGGACAGGTCGATGGACTGGAAACACCATATATTTT. This gives the protein CASSVGTGRWTGNTIYF.